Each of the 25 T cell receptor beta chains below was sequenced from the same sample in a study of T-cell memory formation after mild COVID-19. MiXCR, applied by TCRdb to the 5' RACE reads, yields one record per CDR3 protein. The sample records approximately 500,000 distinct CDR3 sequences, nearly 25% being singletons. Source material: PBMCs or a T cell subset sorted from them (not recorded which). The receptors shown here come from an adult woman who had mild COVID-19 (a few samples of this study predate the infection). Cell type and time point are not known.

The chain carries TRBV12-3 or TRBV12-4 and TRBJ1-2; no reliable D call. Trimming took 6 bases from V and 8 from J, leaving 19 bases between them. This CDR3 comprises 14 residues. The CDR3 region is CASRETEGRRGYTF. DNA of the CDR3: TGTGCCAGCAGGGAGACCGAGGGCCGCAGGGGCTACACCTTC.

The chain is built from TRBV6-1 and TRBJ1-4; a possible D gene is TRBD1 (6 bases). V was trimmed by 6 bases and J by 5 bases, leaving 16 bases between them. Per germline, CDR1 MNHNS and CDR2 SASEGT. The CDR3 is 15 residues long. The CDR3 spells CASRGKTGRNEKLFF. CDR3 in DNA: TGTGCCAGCAGGGGGAAGACAGGAAGGAATGAAAAACTGTTTTTT.

The CDR3 DNA is TGCGCCAGCAGCCAGTGGGAGACAGGGACCGTCTCTGGAAACACCATATATTTT. Its translation is CASSQWETGTVSGNTIYF. The chain links TRBV4-1 to TRBJ1-3; TRBD1 matches at 7 bases. J was trimmed by 0 bases and V by 3 bases; bases with no gene match: 11. The germline V gene has CDR1 MGHRA and CDR2 YSYEKL. The CDR3 has 18 amino acids.

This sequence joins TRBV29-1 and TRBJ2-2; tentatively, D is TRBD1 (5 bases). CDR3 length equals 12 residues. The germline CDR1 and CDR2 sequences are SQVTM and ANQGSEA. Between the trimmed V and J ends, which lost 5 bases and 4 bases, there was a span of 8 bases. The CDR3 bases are TGCAGCGTTCAGGGATCCACCGGGGAGCTGTTTTTT. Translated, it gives CSVQGSTGELFF.

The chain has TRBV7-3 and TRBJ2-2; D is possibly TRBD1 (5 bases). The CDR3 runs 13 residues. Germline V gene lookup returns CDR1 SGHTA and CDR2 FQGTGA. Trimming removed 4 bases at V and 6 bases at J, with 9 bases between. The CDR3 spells CASSSQGPGELFF. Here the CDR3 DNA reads TGTGCCAGCAGCTCTCAGGGTCCCGGGGAGCTGTTTTTT.

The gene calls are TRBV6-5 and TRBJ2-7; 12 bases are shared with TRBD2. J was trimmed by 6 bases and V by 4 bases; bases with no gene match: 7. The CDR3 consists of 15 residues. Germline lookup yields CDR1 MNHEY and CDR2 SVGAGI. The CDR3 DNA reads TGTGCCAGCAGTTCCACTAGCGGGAGGTTGGGCGAGCAGTACTTC. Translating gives CASSSTSGRLGEQYF.

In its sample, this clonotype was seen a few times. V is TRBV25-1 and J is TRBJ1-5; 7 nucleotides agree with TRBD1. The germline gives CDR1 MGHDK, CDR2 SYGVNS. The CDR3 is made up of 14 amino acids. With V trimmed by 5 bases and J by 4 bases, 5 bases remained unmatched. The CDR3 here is CASSRDSQNQPQHF. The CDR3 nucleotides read TGTGCCAGCAGTAGGGACAGTCAGAATCAGCCCCAGCATTTT. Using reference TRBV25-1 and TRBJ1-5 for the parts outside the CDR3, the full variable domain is EADIYQTPRYLVIGTGKKITLECSQTMGHDKMYWYQQDPGMELHLIHYSYGVNSTEKGDLSSESTVSRIRTEHFPLTLESARPSHTSQYLCASSRDSQNQPQHFGDGTRLSIL.

CDR3 loop: CSATDRRQGDNYGYTF. In DNA form, the CDR3 reads TGCAGTGCTACCGACCGAAGACAGGGGGACAACTATGGCTACACCTTC. The V gene is TRBV20-1, the J gene TRBJ1-2, with TRBD1 matching over 9 bases. CDR1 and CDR2 from the germline V gene are DFQATT and SNEGSKA (reference sequence). CDR3 length equals 16 residues. The V segment lost 4 bases and the J segment 2 bases; nucleotides outside the gene matches: 11.

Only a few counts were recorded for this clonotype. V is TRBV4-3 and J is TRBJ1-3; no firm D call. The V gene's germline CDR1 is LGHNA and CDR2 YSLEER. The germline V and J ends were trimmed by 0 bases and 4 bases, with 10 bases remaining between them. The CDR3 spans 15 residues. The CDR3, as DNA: TGCGCCAGCAGCCAAGATCTAGGGATCGGAAACACCATATATTTT. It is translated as CASSQDLGIGNTIYF.

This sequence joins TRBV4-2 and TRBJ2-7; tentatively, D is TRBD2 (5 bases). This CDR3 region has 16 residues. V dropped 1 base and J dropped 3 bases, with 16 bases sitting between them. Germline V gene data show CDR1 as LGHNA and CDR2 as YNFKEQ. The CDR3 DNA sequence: TGTGCCAGCAGCCAAGTAGGCAAATTACTAGTCTACGAGCAGTACTTC. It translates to CASSQVGKLLVYEQYF.

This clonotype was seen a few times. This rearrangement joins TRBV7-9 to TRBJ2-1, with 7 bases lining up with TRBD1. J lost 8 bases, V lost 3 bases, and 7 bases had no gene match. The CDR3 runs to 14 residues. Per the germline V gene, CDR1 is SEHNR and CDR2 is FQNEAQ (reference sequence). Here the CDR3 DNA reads TGTGCCAGCAGCTTTTCGGCTGGACAGGATGAGCAGTTCTTC. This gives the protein CASSFSAGQDEQFF.

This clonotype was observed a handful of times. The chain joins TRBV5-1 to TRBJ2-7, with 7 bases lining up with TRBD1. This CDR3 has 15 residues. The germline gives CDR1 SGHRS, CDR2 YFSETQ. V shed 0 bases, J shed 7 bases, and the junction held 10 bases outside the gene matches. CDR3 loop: CASSLGQGPVIEQYF. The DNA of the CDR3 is TGCGCCAGCAGCTTGGGACAGGGTCCTGTCATTGAGCAGTACTTC.

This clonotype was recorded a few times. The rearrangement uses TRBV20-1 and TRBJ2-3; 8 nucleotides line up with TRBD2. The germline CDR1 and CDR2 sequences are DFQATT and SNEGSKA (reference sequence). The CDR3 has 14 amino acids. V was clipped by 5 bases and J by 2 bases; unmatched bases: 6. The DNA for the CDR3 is TGCAGTGCTCCGAGCGGGGGAGACACAGATACGCAGTATTTT. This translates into CSAPSGGDTDTQYF.

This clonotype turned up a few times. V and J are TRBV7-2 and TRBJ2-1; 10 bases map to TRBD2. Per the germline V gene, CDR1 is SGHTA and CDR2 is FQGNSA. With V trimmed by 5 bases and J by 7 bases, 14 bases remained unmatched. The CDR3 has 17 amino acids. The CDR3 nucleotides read TGTGCCAGCAGCCCCCGTGCCCTAGCGGGGGCTAGGAATGAGCAGTTCTTC. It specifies CASSPRALAGARNEQFF.

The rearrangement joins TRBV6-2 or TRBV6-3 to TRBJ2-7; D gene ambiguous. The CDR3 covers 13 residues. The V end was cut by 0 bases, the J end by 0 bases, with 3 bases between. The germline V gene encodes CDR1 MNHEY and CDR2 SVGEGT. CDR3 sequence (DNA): TGTGCCAGCAGTTACTCCAGCTCCTACGAGCAGTACTTC. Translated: CASSYSSSYEQYF.

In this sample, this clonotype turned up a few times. The CDR3 DNA follows: TGCAGCGTTGATTTGGATCTTCCCCTCTATGGCTACACCTTC. Translating gives CSVDLDLPLYGYTF. V is TRBV29-1 and J is TRBJ1-2, with no clear D. This CDR3 region has 14 residues. Germline loops: CDR1 SQVTM, CDR2 ANQGSEA. V gave up 3 bases and J gave up 4 bases, with 15 bases separating them.

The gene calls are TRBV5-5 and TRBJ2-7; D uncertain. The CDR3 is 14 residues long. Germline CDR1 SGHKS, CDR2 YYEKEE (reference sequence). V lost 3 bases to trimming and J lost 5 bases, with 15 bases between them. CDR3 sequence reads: CASSSDPQTHEQYF. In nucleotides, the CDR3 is TGTGCCAGCAGCTCTGACCCGCAAACCCACGAGCAGTACTTC.

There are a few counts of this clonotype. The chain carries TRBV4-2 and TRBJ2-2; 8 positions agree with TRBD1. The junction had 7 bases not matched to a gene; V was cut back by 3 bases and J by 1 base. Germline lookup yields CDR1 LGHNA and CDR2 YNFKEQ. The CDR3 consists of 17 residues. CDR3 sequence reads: CASSQRQGSMNTGELFF. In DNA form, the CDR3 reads TGTGCCAGCAGCCAGAGACAGGGGTCGATGAACACCGGGGAGCTGTTTTTT.

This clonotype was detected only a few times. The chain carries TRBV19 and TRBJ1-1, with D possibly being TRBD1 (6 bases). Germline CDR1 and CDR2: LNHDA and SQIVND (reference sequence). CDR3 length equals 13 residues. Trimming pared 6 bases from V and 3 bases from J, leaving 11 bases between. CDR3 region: CASRIYRDTEAFF. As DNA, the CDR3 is TGTGCCAGTAGGATATACAGGGACACTGAAGCTTTCTTT.

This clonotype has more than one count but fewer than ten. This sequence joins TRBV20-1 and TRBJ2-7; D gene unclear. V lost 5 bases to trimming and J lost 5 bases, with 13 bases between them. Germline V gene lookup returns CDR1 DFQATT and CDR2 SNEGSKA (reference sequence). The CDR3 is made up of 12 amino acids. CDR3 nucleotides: TGCAGTGCTCGCCGCCTCGGCAACGAGCAGTACTTC. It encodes CSARRLGNEQYF.

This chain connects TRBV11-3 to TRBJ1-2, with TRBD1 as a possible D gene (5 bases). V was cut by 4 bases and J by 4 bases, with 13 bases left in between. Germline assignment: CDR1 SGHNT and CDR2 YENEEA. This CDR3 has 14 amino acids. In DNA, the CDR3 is TGTGCCAGCAGCTCAACCCGGGACGGCTATGGCTACACCTTC. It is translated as CASSSTRDGYGYTF.

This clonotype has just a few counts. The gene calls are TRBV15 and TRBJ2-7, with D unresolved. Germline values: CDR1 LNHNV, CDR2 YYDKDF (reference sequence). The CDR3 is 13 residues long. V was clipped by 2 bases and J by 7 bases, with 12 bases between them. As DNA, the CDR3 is TGTGCCACCAGCAGATCCGGGCCGGTGGAGCAGTACTTC. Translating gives CATSRSGPVEQYF.

The CDR3 bases are TGTGCCAGCAGAGCACAGGGGGCCAGCAATCAGCCCCAGCATTTT. As protein: CASRAQGASNQPQHF. The V gene is TRBV12-3 or TRBV12-4, the J gene TRBJ1-5; 9 positions agree with TRBD1. Trimming cost V 6 bases and J 1 base; bases outside gene matches: 4. This CDR3 is built from 15 residues.

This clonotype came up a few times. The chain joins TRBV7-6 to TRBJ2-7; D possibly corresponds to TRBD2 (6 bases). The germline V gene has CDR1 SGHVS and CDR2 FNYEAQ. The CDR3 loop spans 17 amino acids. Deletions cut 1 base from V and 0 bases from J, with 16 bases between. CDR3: CASSLESAGFSSYEQYF. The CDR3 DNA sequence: TGTGCCAGCAGCTTAGAGTCCGCGGGGTTTAGCTCCTACGAGCAGTACTTC. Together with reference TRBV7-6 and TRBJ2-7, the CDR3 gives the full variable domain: GAGVSQSPRYKVTKRGQDVALRCDPISGHVSLYWYRQALGQGPEFLTYFNYEAQQDKSGLPNDRFSAERPEGSISTLTIQRTEQRDSAMYRCASSLESAGFSSYEQYFGPGTRLTVT.

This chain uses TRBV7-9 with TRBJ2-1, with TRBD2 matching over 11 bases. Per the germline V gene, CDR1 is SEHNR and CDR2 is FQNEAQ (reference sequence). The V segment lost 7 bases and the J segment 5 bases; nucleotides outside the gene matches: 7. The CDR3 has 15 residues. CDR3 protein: CASTDTSGGHNEQFF. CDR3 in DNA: TGTGCCAGCACCGATACTAGCGGGGGCCACAATGAGCAGTTCTTC.